This T cell receptor (beta chain) was observed in a study of regulatory T cells in long-lasting Graves disease (dated by TCRdb to the early 2020s). At the level of the whole study: Persistent Graves' disease was defined as antithyroid drug treatment for over 5 years with persistently positive TSH receptor autoantibodies. This study used TCR sequencing and RNA sequencing of peripheral blood to compare persistent Graves' disease patients against newly diagnosed Graves' disease patients. The study took place in China and was registered as a clinical trial. A total of approximately 35 samples underwent TCR sequencing: about 13 from persistent and about 20 from newly diagnosed Graves' disease patients. Persistent Graves' disease patients in the clinical cohort had taken antithyroid drugs for around 11 years on average. Study-wide conclusions, independent of this receptor: Only the TCR beta chain was sequenced and analyzed. As a limitation, the authors acknowledged that the small sample size may reduce accuracy. Persistent Graves' disease patients showed lower TCR Shannon entropy and fewer highly expanded clones than newly diagnosed patients, suggesting clonal expansion. Patients with persistent disease shared more public clonotypes (approximately 2,500) than newly diagnosed patients did (approximately 1,000). Only peripheral blood was studied, because thyroid tissue, the primary lesion, was inaccessible. Persistent disease showed preferential use of TRBV28, TRBJ1-2 and TRBJ2-5, whereas newly diagnosed disease favored TRBV20-1 and TRBJ2-1.

The method was multiplex PCR. Reads for this sample came from an Illumina HiSeq 4000. TCR beta libraries were built with iRepertoire HTBI primers and Arm-PCR amplification of CDR3 regions. Gel purification was performed on PCR products prior to sequencing. From the authors' description of their analysis: Across samples, 60 to 75 TRBV and 13 to 15 TRBJ segments were identified and used for gene usage analysis of CDR3 amino acid clonotypes. Filtered high-quality paired reads were merged into contigs using COPE and FqMerger. BLAST was used to align contigs to the IMGT TRBV, TRBD and TRBJ reference genes, and CDR3 was defined following IMGT. Highly expanded clones were defined as clonotypes with a frequency above 0.1%. Shannon entropy served as the measure of repertoire diversity, while the Gini coefficient captured V-J evenness. A clonotype was considered public if more than one individual shared it. TCRdb trimmed public reads at Q25 via fastp, called clones via MiXCR and kept in-frame beta chains. Under each unique CDR3 protein, matching rows form one entry showing the most common genes and DNA. The V and J calls and clone size come from TCRdb's table, not from the authors' own analysis. Counted in this sample were a few hundred thousand distinct CDR3 sequences; approximately 23% of them appeared once. Roughly a quarter of the sample is taken by the ten largest.

The sample holds many counts of this clonotype. Its antigen has not been determined. No much larger clone is present one base from it, and per-base qualities are unavailable. The meaning of the sample's time point label: persistent/refractory GD, antithyroid drugs over 5 years with positive TRAb. For both TCR sequencing and RNA sequencing, RNA was extracted from PBMCs using TRIzol. The diagnosis of Graves' disease was made according to American Thyroid Association guidelines. Patients were recruited from an endocrinology department in Xi'an, China. Each patient gave approximately 9.7 milliliters of peripheral blood, collected in an EDTA anticoagulant tube. Ficoll Paque Plus density gradient separation was used to isolate PBMCs, and no further T cell sorting was performed. RNA quality was checked with an Agilent 2100 Bioanalyzer and agarose gel, and concentration with a NanoDrop 2000. Deletion took 3 bases off V and 6 bases off J, with a span of 8 bases between the germline ends. The germline V gene encodes CDR1 SGHAT and CDR2 FQNNGV. Taken from cysteine to phenylalanine, the CDR3 has 13 residues. Of the read, only the CDR3 DNA is kept; its 39 bases are in frame from base 1.

The chain is encoded by TRBV11-2 joined to TRBJ2-2, with the D segment identity uncertain. The TCR sequence derives from a woman aged 40-49 years with Graves disease. Donor details come from another sample of the same person, matched by shared clones. The material sequenced was peripheral blood mononuclear cells (PBMCs), taken when the disease was refractory, from a patient treated with antithyroid drugs. The bases are TGTGCCAGCAGCTTGGTTTTAGCCGGGGAGCTGTTTTTT. Its protein is CASSLVLAGELFF.